Below are 19 T cell receptor beta chains sequenced from a single sample in a study of blood T cell repertoires in COVID-19. The data were produced by immunoSEQ multiplex PCR, yet TCRdb's version contains in-frame clones alone and is incomplete. This sample carries under 150,000 clones, roughly four fifths of them seen once, and the ten largest clones take roughly 13%. Sequencing was performed on peripheral blood. The origin of the receptors is a human donor in a cohort sampled during active COVID-19.

This chain connects TRBV2 to TRBJ1-5, with a weak D call TRBD1 (6 bases). Between the trimmed V and J ends, which lost 4 bases and 4 bases, there was a span of 14 bases. CDR1 is SNHLY, CDR2 FYNNEI, per germline. The CDR3 consists of 15 residues. The CDR3 reads CASSVVQGRNQPQHF. CDR3 bases: TGTGCCAGCAGTGTTGTCCAGGGGCGGAATCAGCCCCAGCATTTT. The whole variable domain, filled in from reference TRBV2 and TRBJ1-5, reads EPEVTQTPSHQVTQMGQEVILRCVPISNHLYFYWYRQILGQKVEFLVSFYNNEISEKSEIFDDQFSVERPDGSNFTLKIRSTKLEDSAMYFCASSVVQGRNQPQHFGDGTRLSIL.

The V and J genes are TRBV10-3 and TRBJ2-7, with D maybe TRBD1 (7 bases). CDR1 ENHRY and CDR2 SYGVKD come from the germline V gene. This CDR3 has 16 residues. Trimming stripped 2 bases from V and 2 bases from J, with 16 bases between. The CDR3 loop is CAISEVRQGGPYEQYF. The CDR3 bases are TGTGCCATCAGTGAGGTCCGGCAGGGGGGACCCTACGAGCAGTACTTC.

The chain is built from TRBV7-9 and TRBJ2-5, with D perhaps TRBD1 (5 bases). CDR1 is SEHNR and CDR2 is FQNEAQ in the germline V gene (reference sequence). Trimming stripped 5 bases from V and 2 bases from J, with 21 bases between. The CDR3 covers 17 residues. CDR3 in amino acids: CASSPGRGSPGQETQYF. Written as DNA, the CDR3 is TGTGCCAGCAGCCCAGGAAGGGGATCCCCCGGGCAAGAGACCCAGTACTTC.

The chain joins TRBV5-6 to TRBJ1-5; tentative D call: TRBD1 (5 bases). This CDR3 has 13 residues. V lost 2 bases and J lost 4, with 7 bases in between. CDR1 and CDR2 from the germline V gene are SGHDT and YYEEEE. The CDR3 DNA reads as TGTGCCAGCAGCTTAGACAGAAATCAGCCCCAGCATTTT. Translated: CASSLDRNQPQHF.

The chain couples TRBV5-1 to TRBJ2-5; D possibly corresponds to TRBD2 (5 bases). In germline, CDR1 is SGHRS, CDR2 YFSETQ. The CDR3 has 14 amino acids. V was trimmed by 2 bases and J by 2 bases, leaving 10 bases between them. CDR3 nucleotide sequence: TGCGCCAGCAGCTTAACGACTACTCAAGAGACCCAGTACTTC. As protein: CASSLTTTQETQYF.

CDR3 in DNA: TGTGCCAGCACCCTGGAGGGGCGCGGAGGTGGCTACACCTTC. Amino acids: CASTLEGRGGGYTF. This rearrangement joins TRBV18 to TRBJ1-2; weak D call: TRBD1 (5 bases). This CDR3 region has 14 residues. Trimming stripped 8 bases from V and 7 bases from J, with 20 bases between. CDR1 KGHSH and CDR2 LQKENI come from the germline V gene.

The chain uses TRBV12-3 or TRBV12-4 and TRBJ1-1; no definite D call. Deletions cut 6 bases from V and 7 bases from J, with 12 bases between. The CDR3 is 12 amino acids. The CDR3 sequence: CASSYIGVEAFF. CDR3 nucleotide sequence: TGTGCCAGCAGCTATATCGGTGTTGAAGCTTTCTTT.

The chain couples TRBV29-1 to TRBJ2-7, with 9 bases identical to TRBD2. The V gene end was trimmed by 4 bases and the J gene end by 6 bases; junction bases not matched to a gene: 10. Germline V gene sequence: CDR1 SQVTM, CDR2 ANQGSEA. The length of the CDR3 is 14 residues. CDR3 region: CSVASSGAFGEQYF. In DNA form, the CDR3 reads TGCAGCGTTGCTTCTAGCGGGGCCTTTGGCGAGCAGTACTTC.

The genes are TRBV4-1 and TRBJ2-7; D possibly corresponds to TRBD1 (6 bases). Trimming removed 4 bases at V and 4 bases at J, with 14 bases between. Germline V gene sequence: CDR1 MGHRA, CDR2 YSYEKL. This CDR3 contains 14 residues. This CDR3 reads CASSRDRFEYEQYF. The CDR3 DNA reads TGCGCCAGCAGCCGAGACAGGTTTGAATACGAGCAGTACTTC.

The chain joins TRBV5-6 to TRBJ1-1, with D perhaps TRBD1 (6 bases). The CDR3 totals 13 residues. Trimming left V 6 bases short and J 6 bases short, with 15 bases between. CDR1 and CDR2 from the germline V gene are SGHDT and YYEEEE. In DNA form, the CDR3 reads TGTGCCAGCAACACGGGGGGGCTGGCTGAAGCTTTCTTT. As protein: CASNTGGLAEAFF.

This rearrangement joins TRBV18 to TRBJ1-1; TRBD1 matches 7 bases. The germline CDR1 and CDR2 sequences are KGHSH and LQKENI. Trimming at V came to 3 bases and at J to 9 bases, leaving 7 bases not matched to a gene. The length of the CDR3 is 13 residues. The CDR3 spells CASSPPGQSKAFF. For the CDR3, the DNA is TGTGCCAGCTCACCCCCGGGACAGTCAAAAGCTTTCTTT.

This clone was counted once. The chain couples TRBV29-1 to TRBJ2-1; unclear D gene. Germline assignment: CDR1 SQVTM and CDR2 ANQGSEA. V lost 4 bases to trimming and J lost 6 bases, with 4 bases between them. The CDR3 is 10 residues long. This chain's CDR3 is CSVGGNEQFF. CDR3 nucleotide sequence: TGCAGCGTTGGAGGCAATGAGCAGTTCTTC.

A note on this clone: Other nucleotide sequences in the sample specify the same CDR3. The rearrangement uses TRBV5-1 and TRBJ1-2, with no clear D. Trimming left V 0 bases short and J 5 bases short, with 8 bases between. Germline CDR1 and CDR2: SGHRS and YFSETQ. The CDR3 is made up of 13 amino acids. CDR3 in DNA: TGCGCCAGCAGCTTGGGAGCGAGTTATGGCTACACCTTC. It specifies CASSLGASYGYTF.

This chain joins TRBV6-5 and TRBJ2-3; D unresolved. CDR1 and CDR2 (germline): MNHEY, SVGAGI. This CDR3 spans 14 amino acids. Trimming removed 2 bases at V and 2 bases at J, with 8 bases between. CDR3 sequence (DNA): TGTGCCAGCAGTTACGGGCAGGCCACAGATACGCAGTATTTT. It encodes CASSYGQATDTQYF.

The chain couples TRBV2 to TRBJ1-2; D unresolved. Per the germline V gene, CDR1 is SNHLY and CDR2 is FYNNEI. Between the trimmed V and J ends, which lost 1 base and 4 bases, there was a span of 4 bases. The CDR3 has 12 residues. CDR3 nucleotides: TGTGCCAGCAGTGAAGGGGCCTATGGCTACACCTTC. Translation: CASSEGAYGYTF.

V and J are TRBV6-1 and TRBJ1-2, with 9 bases that match TRBD1. With V trimmed by 2 bases and J by 7 bases, 8 bases remained unmatched. From germline, CDR1 is MNHNS and CDR2 SASEGT. The CDR3 length is 15 residues. The CDR3 here is CASSELPGQGSGYTF. CDR3 nucleotides: TGTGCCAGCAGTGAACTTCCGGGACAGGGATCTGGCTACACCTTC.

As concerns this clone: Different DNA sequences within this sample yield the same CDR3. The chain is built from TRBV27 and TRBJ1-6, with unresolved D. Germline V CDR1 and CDR2: MNHEY, SMNVEV (reference sequence). This CDR3 is 15 amino acids long. Between the trimmed V and J ends, which lost 2 bases and 0 bases, there was a span of 5 bases. The CDR3 spells CASSLRSSYNSPLHF. In DNA, the CDR3 is TGTGCCAGCAGTTTAAGGAGCTCCTATAATTCACCCCTCCACTTT.

This clone was seen only a few times. The chain links TRBV2 to TRBJ1-5; D is undetermined. Looked up from germline, CDR1 is SNHLY and CDR2 is FYNNEI. V was pared by 7 bases and J by 0 bases, with 10 bases between. The CDR3 totals 14 residues. In DNA, the CDR3 is TGTGCCAGCACCGAGAGTTTTAGCAATCAGCCCCAGCATTTT. Amino acid sequence: CASTESFSNQPQHF.

The V call is TRBV5-1, the J call TRBJ1-1; 10 nucleotides match TRBD1. V gave up 3 bases and J gave up 3 bases; unmatched junction bases: 8. The CDR3 runs to 16 residues. Per the germline V gene, CDR1 is SGHRS and CDR2 is YFSETQ. CDR3 residues: CASSCPPGTGDTEAFF. CDR3 bases: TGCGCCAGCAGCTGCCCCCCCGGGACAGGGGACACTGAAGCTTTCTTT.